This T cell receptor beta chain was retrieved from a study of blood T cell repertoires in COVID-19. Study in general: The United States, Italy and Spain provided the acute and convalescent COVID-19 samples. T cells, B-cell-depleted T cells, or PBMCs provided the cDNA or gDNA that served as material.

From germline, CDR1 is LNHDA and CDR2 SQIVND (reference sequence). The CDR3 contains 15 residues. After removal of 3 bases from V and 2 bases from J, the junction contained 7 bases not matched to a gene. Participant age was 18 to 89 years, and participants resided in approximately 25 US areas. Recovered Cohort 3 donors showed two negative PCRs, clearance, or symptom resolution. The method was immunoSEQ multiplex PCR; TCRdb's version includes in-frame clones alone and lacks a portion of them. Of 240,000 or so clones in the sample, around 89% were seen once. A few counts support this clone. Material for sequencing was PBMCs or T cells enriched from blood (not recorded which). The V and J genes are TRBV19 and TRBJ2-7, with 7 bases fitting TRBD1. This TCR was sampled from a man in his forties who had recovered from COVID-19. The CDR3 here is CASSIRTGDTYEQYF. In DNA form, the CDR3 reads TGTGCCAGTAGTATTAGGACAGGTGATACCTACGAGCAGTACTTC.